Listed below are T cell receptor beta chains from one sample, sequenced in a study of blood T cell repertoires in COVID-19. Assay: immunoSEQ multiplex PCR; the TCRdb copy retains only in-frame clones and omits some. Of tens of thousands of clones listed, about 83% were seen once; the top ten hold approximately 6%. Source material: peripheral blood. The receptors were gathered from a woman aged 55-69 years with COVID-19, enrolled during active disease. CDR3s include the opening cysteine and the closing phenylalanine or tryptophan. The D gene is left open where the match is weak. Clone size, where shown, is once, few, many, or a class for clones that have expanded.

j_gene | v_gene | d_gene | abundance | CDR3aa | CDR3nt
TRBJ2-1 | TRBV29-1 | TRBD2 | . | CSGLGLAALGEQFF | TGCAGCGGGCTGGGACTAGCGGCTTTAGGGGAGCAGTTCTTC
TRBJ1-4 | TRBV5-1 | . | once | CASSLAPGVEKLFF | TGCGCCAGCAGCTTGGCCCCCGGGGTTGAAAAACTGTTTTTT
TRBJ1-2 | TRBV9 | TRBD1 | few | CASSVGDRVYYGYTF | TGTGCCAGCAGCGTAGGGGACAGGGTCTACTATGGCTACACCTTC
TRBJ1-2 | TRBV28 | . | . | CASSLTGNYGYTF | TGTGCCAGCAGTTTAACGGGGAACTATGGCTACACCTTC
TRBJ2-1 | TRBV24-1 | TRBD1 | once | CATSDRGTGLDEQFF | TGTGCCACCAGTGATCGGGGGACAGGGCTGGATGAGCAGTTCTTC
TRBJ1-2 | TRBV11-2 | . | . | CASSPGTSYGYTF | TGTGCCAGCAGCCCTGGGACAAGCTATGGCTACACCTTC
TRBJ1-4 | TRBV11-2 | . | . | CASSLDLQRGETNEKLFF | TGTGCCAGCAGCTTAGATTTACAGCGGGGGGAAACTAATGAAAAACTGTTTTTT
TRBJ2-1 | TRBV5-4 | TRBD2 | . | CASSFGLAGGNEQFF | TGTGCCAGCAGCTTTGGCCTAGCGGGTGGAAATGAGCAGTTCTTC
TRBJ2-5 | TRBV5-3 | TRBD1 | . | CARSSETTGTGGSETQYF | TGTGCCAGAAGCTCAGAGACAACCGGGACAGGGGGCTCAGAGACCCAGTACTTC
TRBJ2-1 | TRBV24-1 | TRBD1 | . | CATSDFRGQGSYNEQFF | TGTGCCACCAGTGATTTCCGGGGACAGGGTTCCTACAATGAGCAGTTCTTC
TRBJ2-1 | TRBV13 | . | . | CASSLMRGDEQFF | TGTGCCAGCAGCTTAATGCGGGGCGATGAGCAGTTCTTC
TRBJ1-6 | TRBV6-5 | . | . | CASSYWGRDNSPLHF | TGTGCCAGCAGTTATTGGGGGCGCGATAATTCACCCCTCCACTTT
TRBJ2-1 | TRBV7-9 | TRBD1 | . | CASSFSGQGGQFF | TGTGCCAGCAGCTTCTCTGGACAGGGTGGGCAGTTCTTC
TRBJ2-1 | TRBV18 | TRBD2 | . | CASSPPGLAIYNEQFF | TGTGCCAGCTCACCACCGGGACTAGCGATCTACAATGAGCAGTTCTTC
TRBJ1-1 | TRBV25-1 | . | few | CASSEWGGMNTEAFF | TGTGCCAGCAGTGAATGGGGGGGGATGAACACTGAAGCTTTCTTT
TRBJ2-7 | TRBV7-2 | . | . | CASSLAPGYYEQYF | TGTGCCAGCAGCTTAGCGCCCGGTTACTACGAGCAGTACTTC
TRBJ1-1 | TRBV19 | TRBD1 | . | CASRGTVGTGGSEAFF | TGTGCCAGTAGGGGGACCGTTGGGACAGGGGGTTCTGAAGCTTTCTTT
TRBJ1-5 | TRBV2 | . | . | CASSERMDGVQPQHF | TGTGCCAGCAGTGAAAGGATGGACGGGGTCCAGCCCCAGCATTTT
TRBJ2-4 | TRBV7-2 | TRBD2 | . | CASSLNPGLAELAKNIQYF | TGTGCCAGCAGCTTGAATCCAGGGCTAGCGGAACTAGCCAAAAACATTCAGTACTTC
TRBJ1-6 | TRBV4-1 | TRBD1 | . | CASSQGIERGQNKPLFNSPLHF | TGCGCCAGCAGCCAAGGAATAGAGAGGGGACAGAATAAACCCCTTTTTAATTCACCCCTCCACTTT
TRBJ1-1 | TRBV10-3 | TRBD1 | . | CAIRADRVTEAFF | TGTGCCATCAGAGCGGACAGGGTGACTGAAGCTTTCTTT
TRBJ2-7 | TRBV19 | . | . | CASSPDAYVEQYF | TGTGCCAGTAGTCCTGATGCCTACGTCGAGCAGTACTTC
TRBJ2-1 | TRBV5-5 | TRBD2 | . | CASSLLLVTSGTPAVQFF | TGTGCCAGCAGCTTGCTCCTCGTCACTAGCGGCACCCCCGCTGTGCAGTTCTTC
TRBJ2-2 | TRBV3-1/TRBV3-2 | TRBD2 | once | CASSGLAGGSGELFF | TGTGCCAGCAGTGGACTAGCGGGAGGATCCGGGGAGCTGTTTTTT
TRBJ2-1 | TRBV30 | TRBD2 | . | CAWTTGLAGRGAYNEQFF | TGTGCCTGGACCACGGGACTAGCGGGAAGAGGGGCTTACAATGAGCAGTTCTTC
TRBJ2-1 | TRBV16 | . | . | CASSQQGDEQFF | TGTGCCAGCAGCCAGCAGGGCGATGAGCAGTTCTTC
TRBJ2-3 | TRBV9 | . | . | CASSARGHRGAPGDTQYF | TGTGCCAGCAGCGCGAGGGGTCATCGGGGGGCGCCCGGAGATACGCAGTATTTT
TRBJ2-7 | TRBV11-3 | TRBD1 | . | CASRPGGTGAYEQYF | TGTGCCAGCAGACCGGGCGGGACAGGGGCCTACGAGCAGTACTTC
TRBJ1-5 | TRBV19 | . | medium-sized | CASSIVPGRRNQPQHF | TGTGCCAGTAGTATAGTCCCGGGGAGGCGCAATCAGCCCCAGCATTTT
TRBJ2-1 | TRBV7-6 | TRBD1 | medium-sized | CASSSKTDRGFESSYNEQFF | TGTGCCAGCAGCTCGAAAACGGACAGGGGGTTCGAAAGCTCCTACAATGAGCAGTTCTTC
TRBJ1-5 | TRBV6-6 | . | once | CASRQGDQPQHF | TGTGCCAGCAGACAGGGAGACCAGCCCCAGCATTTT
TRBJ1-3 | TRBV2 | . | . | CASSERFGGTGGNTIYF | TGTGCCAGCAGTGAACGGTTTGGGGGGACTGGTGGAAACACCATATATTTT
TRBJ1-2 | TRBV19 | . | medium-sized | CASSMGNNYGYTF | TGTGCCAGTAGTATGGGCAATAACTATGGCTACACCTTC
TRBJ2-3 | TRBV9 | TRBD2 | . | CASSIRSGSDGRDTDTQYF | TGTGCCAGCAGCATCCGGAGCGGGAGCGATGGGAGGGACACAGATACGCAGTATTTT
TRBJ1-1 | TRBV7-9 | . | . | CASGVASTEAFF | TGTGCCAGTGGAGTCGCGAGTACTGAAGCTTTCTTT
TRBJ1-4 | TRBV6-1 | TRBD1 | few | CASSEGQGGEKLFF | TGTGCCAGCAGTGAAGGACAGGGCGGCGAAAAACTGTTTTTT
TRBJ2-7 | TRBV19 | TRBD1 | . | CASSIRTGLFYEQYF | TGTGCCAGTAGTATAAGGACAGGGTTATTCTACGAGCAGTACTTC
TRBJ1-5 | TRBV19 | . | . | CASGTQGALNQPQHF | TGTGCCAGTGGGACACAGGGTGCCCTCAATCAGCCCCAGCATTTT
TRBJ1-2 | TRBV6-5 | TRBD1 | . | CASRDRGWNYGYTF | TGTGCCAGCAGGGACAGGGGTTGGAACTATGGCTACACCTTC
TRBJ2-7 | TRBV30 | . | . | CAWSVGGYEQYF | TGTGCCTGGAGTGTCGGGGGCTACGAGCAGTACTTC
TRBJ1-2 | TRBV9 | TRBD1 | . | CASSAARGQNNYGYTF | TGTGCCAGCAGCGCCGCGAGGGGACAGAACAACTATGGCTACACCTTC
TRBJ2-1 | TRBV5-4 | . | . | CASSIYRDEQFF | TGTGCCAGCAGCATCTACAGGGATGAGCAGTTCTTC
TRBJ2-2 | TRBV5-1 | TRBD2 | . | CASSSGRVTGELFF | TGCGCCAGCAGTAGCGGGAGGGTTACCGGGGAGCTGTTTTTT
TRBJ2-3 | TRBV2 | . | . | CASSEIRLADTQYF | TGTGCCAGCAGTGAAATACGACTGGCGGATACGCAGTATTTT
TRBJ1-2 | TRBV18 | TRBD1 | . | CASSLDRDIYGYTF | TGTGCCAGCTCACTGGACAGGGATATTTATGGCTACACCTTC
TRBJ1-1 | TRBV7-8 | . | . | CASSLGSTEAFF | TGTGCCAGCAGTCTCGGGAGTACTGAAGCTTTCTTT
TRBJ2-7 | TRBV5-6 | TRBD2 | . | CASSVGLAGGEQYF | TGTGCCAGCAGCGTGGGACTAGCGGGAGGCGAGCAGTACTTC
TRBJ2-7 | TRBV18 | TRBD1 | . | CASSHPGQGDFEQYF | TGTGCCAGCTCGCACCCGGGACAGGGGGATTTCGAGCAGTACTTC
TRBJ2-7 | TRBV7-9 | . | . | CASSSDFLGGLYEQYF | TGTGCCAGCAGCTCCGACTTTCTGGGAGGCCTTTACGAGCAGTACTTC
TRBJ2-5 | TRBV18 | TRBD2 | . | CASSLTSGNGETQYF | TGTGCCAGCTCACTGACTAGCGGGAACGGAGAGACCCAGTACTTC
TRBJ2-1 | TRBV2 | TRBD2 | . | CASSDLLAGLGEQFF | TGTGCCAGCAGTGATTTACTAGCGGGGCTTGGTGAGCAGTTCTTC
TRBJ1-5 | TRBV19 | TRBD1 | few | CASSRDRAGQPQHF | TGTGCCAGTAGCCGGGACAGGGCCGGGCAGCCCCAGCATTTT
TRBJ2-1 | TRBV4-2 | TRBD2 | . | CASSQDPASGSSYNEQFF | TGTGCCAGCAGCCAAGATCCGGCTAGCGGGAGTTCCTACAATGAGCAGTTCTTC
TRBJ2-1 | TRBV7-6 | . | . | CASSPWGGENNEQFF | TGTGCCAGCAGTCCTTGGGGGGGCGAGAATAATGAGCAGTTCTTC